The source of this T cell receptor (beta chain) is a study of control samples from healthy donors and cancer patients. Data came from immunoSEQ multiplex PCR; TCRdb stores just in-frame clones and leaves some out. The sample lists roughly 48,000 clones, approximately 90% occurring once. Germline V CDR1 and CDR2: LNHDA, SQIVND (reference sequence). The CDR3 consists of 14 residues. The ends were cut back, 8 bases at V and 4 bases at J, with 18 bases in the middle. The sequenced sample consisted of PBMCs. This receptor was taken from a middle-aged woman with head and neck cancer. The chain recombines TRBV19 with TRBJ2-7; possibly TRBD2 for D (5 bases). CDR3 loop: CASESGEGGYEQYF. The CDR3 DNA reads as TGTGCCAGTGAGTCCGGGGAAGGTGGGTACGAGCAGTACTTC.